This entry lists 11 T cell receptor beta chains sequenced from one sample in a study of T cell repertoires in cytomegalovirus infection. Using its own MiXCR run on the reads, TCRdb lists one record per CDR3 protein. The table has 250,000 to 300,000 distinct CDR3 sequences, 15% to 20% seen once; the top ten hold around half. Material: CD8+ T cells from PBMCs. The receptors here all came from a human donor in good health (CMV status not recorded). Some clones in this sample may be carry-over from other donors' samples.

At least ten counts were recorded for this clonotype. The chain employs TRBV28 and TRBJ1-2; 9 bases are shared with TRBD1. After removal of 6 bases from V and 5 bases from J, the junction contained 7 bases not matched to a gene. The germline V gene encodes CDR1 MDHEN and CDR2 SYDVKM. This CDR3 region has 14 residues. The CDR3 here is CASRPGQGLYGYTF. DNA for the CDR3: TGTGCCAGCAGGCCGGGACAGGGTTTATATGGCTACACCTTC.

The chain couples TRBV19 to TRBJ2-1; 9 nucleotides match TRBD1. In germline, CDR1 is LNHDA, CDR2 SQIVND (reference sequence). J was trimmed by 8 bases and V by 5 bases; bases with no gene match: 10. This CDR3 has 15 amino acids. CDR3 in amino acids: CASSVTGTGLDEQFF. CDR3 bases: TGTGCCAGTAGTGTGACCGGGACAGGGCTTGATGAGCAGTTCTTC.

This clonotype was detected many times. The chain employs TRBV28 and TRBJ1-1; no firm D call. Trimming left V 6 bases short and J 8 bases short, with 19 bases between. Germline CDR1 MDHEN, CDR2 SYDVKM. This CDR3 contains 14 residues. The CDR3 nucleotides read TGTGCCAGCAGCGGTAACGACCTGACGACCGAAGCTTTCTTT. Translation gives CASSGNDLTTEAFF. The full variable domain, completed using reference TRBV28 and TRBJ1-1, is DVKVTQSSRYLVKRTGEKVFLECVQDMDHENMFWYRQDPGLGLRLIYFSYDVKMKEKGDIPEGYSVSREKKERFSLILESASTNQTSMYLCASSGNDLTTEAFFGQGTRLTVV.

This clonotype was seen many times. In DNA, the CDR3 is TGTGCCAGCAGCCCAGCCGGACAGAGCTCCTATAATTCACCCCTCCACTTT. It codes for CASSPAGQSSYNSPLHF. The chain carries TRBV7-8 and TRBJ1-6; D may be TRBD1 (6 bases). Per the germline V gene, CDR1 is SGHVS and CDR2 is FQNEAQ. CDR3 length: 17 residues. Trimming left V 5 bases short and J 0 bases short, with 14 bases between.

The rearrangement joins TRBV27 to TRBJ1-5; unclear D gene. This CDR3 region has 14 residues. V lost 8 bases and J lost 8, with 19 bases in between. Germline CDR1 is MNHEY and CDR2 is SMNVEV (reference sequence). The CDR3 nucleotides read TGTGCCAGCTCGCTTGACGGTTTGGATGAGCCCCAGCATTTT. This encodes CASSLDGLDEPQHF.

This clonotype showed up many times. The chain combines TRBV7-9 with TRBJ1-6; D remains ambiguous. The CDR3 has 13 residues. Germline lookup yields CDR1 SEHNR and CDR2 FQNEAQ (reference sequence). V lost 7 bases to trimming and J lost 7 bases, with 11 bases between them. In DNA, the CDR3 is TGTGCCAGCACCATGGGCGTGAATTCACCCCTCCACTTT. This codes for CASTMGVNSPLHF.

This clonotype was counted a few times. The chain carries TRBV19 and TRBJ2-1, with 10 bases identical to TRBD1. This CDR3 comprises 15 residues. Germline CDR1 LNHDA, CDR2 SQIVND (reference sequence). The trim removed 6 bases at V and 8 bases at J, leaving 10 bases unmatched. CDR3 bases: TGTGCCAGTAGCCCCTGGGGGACAGGGGATTATGAGCAGTTCTTC. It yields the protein CASSPWGTGDYEQFF.

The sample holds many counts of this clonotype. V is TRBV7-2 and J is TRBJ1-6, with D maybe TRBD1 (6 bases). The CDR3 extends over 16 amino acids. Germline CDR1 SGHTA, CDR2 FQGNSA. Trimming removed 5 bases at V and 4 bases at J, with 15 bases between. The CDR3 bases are TGTGCCAGCAGCGCACGGCCAGGGGCTTATAATTCACCCCTCCACTTT. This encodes CASSARPGAYNSPLHF.

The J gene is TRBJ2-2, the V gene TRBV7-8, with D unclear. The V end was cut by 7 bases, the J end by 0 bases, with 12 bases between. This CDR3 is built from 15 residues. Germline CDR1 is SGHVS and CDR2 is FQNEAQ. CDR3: CASNQLRANTGELFF. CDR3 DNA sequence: TGTGCCAGCAACCAATTAAGGGCGAACACCGGGGAGCTGTTTTTT.

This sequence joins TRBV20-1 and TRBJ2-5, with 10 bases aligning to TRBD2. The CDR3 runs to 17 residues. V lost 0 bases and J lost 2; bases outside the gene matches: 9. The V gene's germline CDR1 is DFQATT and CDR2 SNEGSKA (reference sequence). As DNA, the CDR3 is TGCAGTGCTAGAGATCTCCTAGCGGGGGAGCCACAAGAGACCCAGTACTTC. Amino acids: CSARDLLAGEPQETQYF.

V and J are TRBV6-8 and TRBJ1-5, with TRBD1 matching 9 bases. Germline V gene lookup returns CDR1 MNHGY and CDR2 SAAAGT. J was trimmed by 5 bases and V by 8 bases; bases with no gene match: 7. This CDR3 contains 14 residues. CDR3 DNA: TGTGCCAGCTCGATAGGGACAGGGCATCAGCCCCAGCATTTT. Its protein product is CASSIGTGHQPQHF.